Shown below are 11 T cell receptor beta chains from a single sample sequenced in a study of blood T cell repertoires in COVID-19. Assay: immunoSEQ multiplex PCR; the TCRdb copy retains only in-frame clones and omits some. The table includes 200,000 to 300,000 clones, approximately 90% detected once. Sequencing was done on a sample of PBMCs or T cells enriched from blood (not recorded which). The receptors derive from a woman in her twenties or thirties who had recovered from COVID-19.

The V gene is TRBV6-5, the J gene TRBJ2-7, with D possibly TRBD2 on 5 matching bases. CDR3 length equals 13 residues. V gave up 2 bases and J gave up 3 bases, with 8 bases separating them. The germline V gene has CDR1 MNHEY and CDR2 SVGAGI. In DNA, the CDR3 is TGTGCCAGCAGTTACGGGGAGTTCTACGAGCAGTACTTC. It is translated as CASSYGEFYEQYF.

This chain links TRBV7-2 with TRBJ1-6; 7 bases align to TRBD1. Germline CDR1 SGHTA, CDR2 FQGNSA. There are 15 residues in the CDR3. J lost 5 bases, V lost 2 bases, and 3 bases had no gene match. In nucleotides, the CDR3 is TGTGCCAGCAGCTTAAGGGGGCTAGATAATTCACCCCTCCACTTT. It specifies CASSLRGLDNSPLHF.

V gene TRBV7-2 combines with J gene TRBJ2-1, with TRBD2 identical over 8 bases. This CDR3 has 15 residues. Per germline, CDR1 SGHTA and CDR2 FQGNSA. The trim removed 5 bases at V and 12 bases at J, leaving 15 bases unmatched. CDR3 sequence (DNA): TGTGCCAGCAGCCCTGGGGCTAGCGGGCGGGTCGGGCAGTTCTTC. This translates into CASSPGASGRVGQFF.

V is TRBV5-1 and J is TRBJ2-1; D remains ambiguous. Trimming took off 0 bases at V and 0 bases at J, with 7 bases between the two ends. The CDR3 contains 15 residues. Germline V gene lookup returns CDR1 SGHRS and CDR2 YFSETQ. The CDR3 DNA reads TGCGCCAGCAGCTTGGAAAGCCCCTCCTACAATGAGCAGTTCTTC. Amino acids: CASSLESPSYNEQFF.

The chain carries TRBV28 and TRBJ2-1; 7 bases match TRBD2. The CDR3 is made up of 18 amino acids. With V trimmed by 3 bases and J by 9 bases, 20 bases remained unmatched. CDR1 MDHEN and CDR2 SYDVKM come from the germline V gene. CDR3: CASSFSASGIFMLGEQFF. The DNA for the CDR3 is TGTGCCAGCAGTTTCTCAGCTAGCGGAATCTTTATGTTGGGTGAGCAGTTCTTC.

This clone was counted only a few times. V is TRBV7-8 and J is TRBJ2-7; 14 bases line up with TRBD2. Trimming took 4 bases from V and 2 from J; bases not matched to a gene: 7. The CDR3 spans 17 residues. Per the germline V gene, CDR1 is SGHVS and CDR2 is FQNEAQ. The DNA of the CDR3 is TGTGCCAGCAGCTCTCATCGACTAGCGGGGGGGGCCTACGAGCAGTACTTC. It encodes CASSSHRLAGGAYEQYF.

This clone was seen only once. The chain has TRBV19 and TRBJ2-3; D is unclear. The germline V and J ends were trimmed by 5 bases and 3 bases, with 3 bases remaining between them. Germline lookup yields CDR1 LNHDA and CDR2 SQIVND (reference sequence). The CDR3 totals 11 residues. The CDR3 sequence is CASSYTDTQYF. CDR3 coding DNA: TGTGCCAGTAGTTATACAGATACGCAGTATTTT.

The V gene is TRBV28, the J gene TRBJ1-2, with 11 bases identical to TRBD1. The germline V gene has CDR1 MDHEN and CDR2 SYDVKM. The CDR3 length is 15 residues. V lost 5 bases and J lost 3; bases outside the gene matches: 5. The CDR3 loop is CASSPRTGGYYGYTF. In nucleotides, the CDR3 is TGTGCCAGCAGTCCCAGGACAGGGGGCTACTATGGCTACACCTTC.

The chain carries TRBV28 and TRBJ1-5; no reliable D call. The germline V gene has CDR1 MDHEN and CDR2 SYDVKM. The V end lost 6 bases, the J end lost 0 bases, and 15 bases lay between the germline ends. The CDR3 loop spans 16 amino acids. The CDR3, as DNA: TGTGCCAGCAGACTTGGGAGGGCGGTTAGCAATCAGCCCCAGCATTTT. Translation: CASRLGRAVSNQPQHF.

The rearrangement links TRBV29-1 to TRBJ1-1; D call uncertain. The CDR3 has 14 amino acids. Germline values: CDR1 SQVTM, CDR2 ANQGSEA. Trimming removed 6 bases at V and 2 bases at J, with 16 bases between. CDR3 loop: CSVAVRGPNTEAFF. CDR3 coding DNA: TGCAGCGTAGCCGTGCGGGGTCCTAACACTGAAGCTTTCTTT.

The CDR3 protein is CASSWTSDYYNEQFF. The CDR3 DNA reads TGTGCCAGTAGTTGGACTAGCGACTACTACAATGAGCAGTTCTTC. The chain links TRBV19 to TRBJ2-1, with TRBD2 matching over 9 bases. The CDR3 spans 15 residues. Per germline, CDR1 LNHDA and CDR2 SQIVND (reference sequence). The ends lost 5 bases at V and 3 bases at J; junction bases unmatched: 5.